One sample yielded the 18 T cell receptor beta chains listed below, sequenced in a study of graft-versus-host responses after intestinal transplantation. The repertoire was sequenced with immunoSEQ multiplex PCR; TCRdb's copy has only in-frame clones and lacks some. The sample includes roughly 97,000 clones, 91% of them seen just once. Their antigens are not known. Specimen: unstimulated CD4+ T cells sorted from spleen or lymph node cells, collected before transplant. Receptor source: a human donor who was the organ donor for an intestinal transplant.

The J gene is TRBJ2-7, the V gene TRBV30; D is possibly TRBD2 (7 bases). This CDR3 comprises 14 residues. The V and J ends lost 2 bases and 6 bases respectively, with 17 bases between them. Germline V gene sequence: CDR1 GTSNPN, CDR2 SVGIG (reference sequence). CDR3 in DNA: TGTGCCTGGAGTCGCAGGGGAGGGACTGGCGAGCAGTACTTC. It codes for CAWSRRGGTGEQYF.

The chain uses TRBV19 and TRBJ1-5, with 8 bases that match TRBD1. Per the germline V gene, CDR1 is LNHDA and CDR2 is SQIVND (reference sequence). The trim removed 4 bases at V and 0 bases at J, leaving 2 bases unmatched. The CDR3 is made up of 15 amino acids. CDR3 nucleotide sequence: TGTGCCAGTAGTACCAGGGGGCTTAGCAATCAGCCCCAGCATTTT. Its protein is CASSTRGLSNQPQHF. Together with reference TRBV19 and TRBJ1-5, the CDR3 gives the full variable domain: DGGITQSPKYLFRKEGQNVTLSCEQNLNHDAMYWYRQDPGQGLRLIYYSQIVNDFQKGDIAEGYSVSREKKESFPLTVTSAQKNPTAFYLCASSTRGLSNQPQHFGDGTRLSIL.

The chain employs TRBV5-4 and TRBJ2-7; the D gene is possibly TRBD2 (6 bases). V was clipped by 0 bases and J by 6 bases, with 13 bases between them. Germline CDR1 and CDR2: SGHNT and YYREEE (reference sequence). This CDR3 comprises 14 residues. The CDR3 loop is CASSLAGGGGEQYF. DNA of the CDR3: TGTGCCAGCAGCTTGGCGGGTGGGGGAGGCGAGCAGTACTTC.

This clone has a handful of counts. CDR3 protein: CASSRRDNNEKLFF. The CDR3 DNA reads TGCGCCAGCAGCCGCCGGGACAATAATGAAAAACTGTTTTTT. The rearrangement uses TRBV4-1 and TRBJ1-4, with a tentative D call TRBD1 (6 bases). Per the germline V gene, CDR1 is MGHRA and CDR2 is YSYEKL. V lost 4 bases and J lost 4, with 10 bases in between. The CDR3 has 14 residues.

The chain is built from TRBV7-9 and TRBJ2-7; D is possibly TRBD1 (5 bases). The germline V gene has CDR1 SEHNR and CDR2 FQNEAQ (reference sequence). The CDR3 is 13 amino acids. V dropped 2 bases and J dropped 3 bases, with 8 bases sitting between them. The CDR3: CASSLQGFYEQYF. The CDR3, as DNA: TGTGCCAGCAGCTTACAGGGTTTCTACGAGCAGTACTTC.

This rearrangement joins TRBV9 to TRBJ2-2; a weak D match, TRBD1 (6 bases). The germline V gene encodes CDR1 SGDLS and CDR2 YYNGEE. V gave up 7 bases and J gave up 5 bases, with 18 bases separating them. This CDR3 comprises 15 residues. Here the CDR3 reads CASHPQGMRTGELFF. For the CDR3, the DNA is TGTGCCAGCCATCCACAGGGTATGAGGACCGGGGAGCTGTTTTTT.

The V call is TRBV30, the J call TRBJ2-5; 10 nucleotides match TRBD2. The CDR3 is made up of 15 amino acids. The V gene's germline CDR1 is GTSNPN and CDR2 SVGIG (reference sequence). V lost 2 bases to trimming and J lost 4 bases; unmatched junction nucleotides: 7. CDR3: CAWSQGLASVETQYF. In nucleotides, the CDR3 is TGTGCCTGGAGTCAGGGACTAGCGAGTGTAGAGACCCAGTACTTC.

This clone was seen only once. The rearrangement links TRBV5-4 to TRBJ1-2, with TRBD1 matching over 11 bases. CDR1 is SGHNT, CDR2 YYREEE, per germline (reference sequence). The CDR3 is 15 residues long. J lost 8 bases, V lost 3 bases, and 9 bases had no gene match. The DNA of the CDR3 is TGTGCCAGCAGCTCGGACGGACAGGGGGCGCGAGGCTACACCTTC. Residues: CASSSDGQGARGYTF.

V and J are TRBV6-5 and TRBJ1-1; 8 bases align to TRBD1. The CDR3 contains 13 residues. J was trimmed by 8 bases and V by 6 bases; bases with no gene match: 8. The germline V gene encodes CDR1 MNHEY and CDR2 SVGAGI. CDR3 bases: TGTGCCAGCAGACAAGACAGGGGCCGCGAAGCTTTCTTT. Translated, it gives CASRQDRGREAFF.

CDR3 amino acids: CASSSRTGLGEQYF. CDR3 nucleotide sequence: TGTGCCAGCAGCTCCCGGACAGGGCTGGGGGAGCAGTACTTC. This chain connects TRBV7-2 to TRBJ2-7; the match to TRBD1 covers 8 bases. The CDR3 covers 14 residues. Trimming took 4 bases from V and 7 from J; bases not matched to a gene: 9. Germline lookup yields CDR1 SGHTA and CDR2 FQGNSA.

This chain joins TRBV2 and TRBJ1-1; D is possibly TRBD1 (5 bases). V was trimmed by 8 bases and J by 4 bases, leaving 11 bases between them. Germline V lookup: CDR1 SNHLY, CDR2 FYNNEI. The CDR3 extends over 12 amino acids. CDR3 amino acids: CASRQGGTEAFF. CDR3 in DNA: TGTGCCAGCCGTCAGGGAGGCACTGAAGCTTTCTTT.

CDR3 sequence: CASSRPGQVYNEQFF. The CDR3 DNA sequence: TGTGCCAGCAGTCGACCGGGACAGGTCTACAATGAGCAGTTCTTC. The chain has TRBV28 and TRBJ2-1; 8 positions agree with TRBD1. After removal of 5 bases from V and 3 bases from J, the junction contained 6 bases not matched to a gene. Germline V gene data show CDR1 as MDHEN and CDR2 as SYDVKM. This CDR3 contains 15 residues.

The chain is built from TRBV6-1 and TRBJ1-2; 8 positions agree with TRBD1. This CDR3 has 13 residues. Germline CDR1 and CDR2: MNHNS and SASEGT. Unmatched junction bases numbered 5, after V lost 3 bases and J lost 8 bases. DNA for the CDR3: TGTGCCAGCAGTGACCAGGGGGCTGACGGCTACACCTTC. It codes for CASSDQGADGYTF.

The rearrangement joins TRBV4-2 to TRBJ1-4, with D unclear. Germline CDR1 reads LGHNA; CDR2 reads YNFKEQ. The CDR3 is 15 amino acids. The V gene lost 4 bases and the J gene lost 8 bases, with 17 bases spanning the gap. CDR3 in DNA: TGTGCCAGCAGCCCGACGGGGAGGGAGAACGAAAAACTGTTTTTT. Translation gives CASSPTGRENEKLFF.

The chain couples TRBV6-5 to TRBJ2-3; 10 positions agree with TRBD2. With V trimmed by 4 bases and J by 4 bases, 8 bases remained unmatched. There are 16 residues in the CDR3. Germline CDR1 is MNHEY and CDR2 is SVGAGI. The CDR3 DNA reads TGTGCCAGCAGTTCCTCTCTAGCGGGGGCCGCAGATACGCAGTATTTT. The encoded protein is CASSSSLAGAADTQYF.

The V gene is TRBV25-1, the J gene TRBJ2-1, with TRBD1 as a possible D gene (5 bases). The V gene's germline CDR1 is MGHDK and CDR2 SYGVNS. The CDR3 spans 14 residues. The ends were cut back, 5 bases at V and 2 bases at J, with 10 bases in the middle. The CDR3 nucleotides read TGTGCCAGCAGTATTCAGGACACCTACAATGAGCAGTTCTTC. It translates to CASSIQDTYNEQFF.

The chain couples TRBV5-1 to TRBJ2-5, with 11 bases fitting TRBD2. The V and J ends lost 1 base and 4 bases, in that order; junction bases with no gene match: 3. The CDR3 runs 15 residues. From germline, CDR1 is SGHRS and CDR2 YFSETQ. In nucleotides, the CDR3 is TGCGCCAGCAGCTTGCTTAGCGGGGGGGCAGAGACCCAGTACTTC. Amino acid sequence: CASSLLSGGAETQYF.

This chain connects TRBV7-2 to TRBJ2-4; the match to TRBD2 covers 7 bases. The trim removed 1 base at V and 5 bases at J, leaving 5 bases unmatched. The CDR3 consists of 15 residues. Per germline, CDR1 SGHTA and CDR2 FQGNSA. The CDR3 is CASSLVGGFQNIQYF. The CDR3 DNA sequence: TGTGCCAGCAGCTTAGTGGGGGGGTTCCAAAACATTCAGTACTTC.